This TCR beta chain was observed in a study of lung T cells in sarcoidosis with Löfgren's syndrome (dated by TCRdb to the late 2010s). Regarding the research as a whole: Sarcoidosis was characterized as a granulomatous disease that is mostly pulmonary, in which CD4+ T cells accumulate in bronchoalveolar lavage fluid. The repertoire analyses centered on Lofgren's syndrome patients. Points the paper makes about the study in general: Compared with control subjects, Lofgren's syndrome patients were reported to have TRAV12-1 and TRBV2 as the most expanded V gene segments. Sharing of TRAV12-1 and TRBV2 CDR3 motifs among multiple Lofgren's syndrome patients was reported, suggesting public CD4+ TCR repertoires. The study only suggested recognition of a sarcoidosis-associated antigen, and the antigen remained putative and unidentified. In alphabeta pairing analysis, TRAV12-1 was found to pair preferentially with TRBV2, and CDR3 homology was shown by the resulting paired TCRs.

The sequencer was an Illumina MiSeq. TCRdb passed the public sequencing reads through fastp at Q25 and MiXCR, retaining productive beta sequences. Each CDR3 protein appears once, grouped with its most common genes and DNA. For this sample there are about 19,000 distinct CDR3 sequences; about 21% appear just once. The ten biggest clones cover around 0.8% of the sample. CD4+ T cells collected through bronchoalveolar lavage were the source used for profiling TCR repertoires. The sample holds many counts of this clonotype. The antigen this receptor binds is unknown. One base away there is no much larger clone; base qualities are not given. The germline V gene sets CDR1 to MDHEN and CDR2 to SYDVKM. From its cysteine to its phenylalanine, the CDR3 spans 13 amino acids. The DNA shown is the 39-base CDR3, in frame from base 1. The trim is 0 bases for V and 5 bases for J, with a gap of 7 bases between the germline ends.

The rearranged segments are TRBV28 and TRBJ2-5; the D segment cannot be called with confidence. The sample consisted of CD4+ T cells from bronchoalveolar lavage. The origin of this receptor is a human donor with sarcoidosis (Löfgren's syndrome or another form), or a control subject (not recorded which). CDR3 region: CASSLWESETQYF. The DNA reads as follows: TGTGCCAGCAGTTTATGGGAATCGGAGACCCAGTACTTC.